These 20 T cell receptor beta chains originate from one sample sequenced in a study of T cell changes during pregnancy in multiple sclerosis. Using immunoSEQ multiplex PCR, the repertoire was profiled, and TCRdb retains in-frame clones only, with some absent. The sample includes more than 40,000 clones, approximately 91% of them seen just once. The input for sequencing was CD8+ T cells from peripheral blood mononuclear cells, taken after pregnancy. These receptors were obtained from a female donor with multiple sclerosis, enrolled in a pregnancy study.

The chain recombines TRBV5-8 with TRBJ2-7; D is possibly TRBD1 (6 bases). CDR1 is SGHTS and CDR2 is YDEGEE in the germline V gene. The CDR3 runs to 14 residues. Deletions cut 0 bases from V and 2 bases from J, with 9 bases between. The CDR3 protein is CASSLGQGPYEQYF. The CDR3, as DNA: TGTGCCAGCAGCTTGGGCCAGGGGCCCTACGAGCAGTACTTC.

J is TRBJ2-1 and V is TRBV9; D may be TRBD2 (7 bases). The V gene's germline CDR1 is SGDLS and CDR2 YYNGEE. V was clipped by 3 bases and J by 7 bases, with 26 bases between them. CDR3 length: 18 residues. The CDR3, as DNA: TGTGCCAGCAGCGCGCCCTCTTTAGGGGGGGGGCCGGTGAATGAGCAGTTCTTC. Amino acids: CASSAPSLGGGPVNEQFF.

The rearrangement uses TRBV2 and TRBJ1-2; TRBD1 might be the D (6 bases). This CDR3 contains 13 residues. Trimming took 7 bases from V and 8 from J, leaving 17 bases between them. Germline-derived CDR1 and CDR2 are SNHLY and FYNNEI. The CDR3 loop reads CASILQGTRGYTF. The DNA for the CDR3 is TGTGCCAGCATACTACAGGGTACGAGAGGCTACACCTTC.

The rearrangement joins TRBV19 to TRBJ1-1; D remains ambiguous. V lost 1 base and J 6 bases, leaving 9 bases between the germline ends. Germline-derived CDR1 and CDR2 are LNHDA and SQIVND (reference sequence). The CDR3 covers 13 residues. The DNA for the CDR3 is TGTGCCAGTAGTATAGGAGGGATCCCTGAAGCTTTCTTT. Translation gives CASSIGGIPEAFF.

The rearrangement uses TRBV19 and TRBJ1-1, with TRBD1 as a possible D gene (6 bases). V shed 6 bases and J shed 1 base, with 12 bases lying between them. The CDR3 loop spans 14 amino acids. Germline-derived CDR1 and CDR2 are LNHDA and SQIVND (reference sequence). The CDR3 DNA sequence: TGTGCCAGTAGCATGGGGGCCCAGAACACTGAAGCTTTCTTT. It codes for CASSMGAQNTEAFF.

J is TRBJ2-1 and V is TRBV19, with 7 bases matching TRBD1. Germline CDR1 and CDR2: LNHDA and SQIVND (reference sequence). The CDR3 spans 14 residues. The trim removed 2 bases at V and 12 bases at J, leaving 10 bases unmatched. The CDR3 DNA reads TGTGCCAGTAGTATATCCACAGGGGCGTCCGGGCAGTTCTTC. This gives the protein CASSISTGASGQFF.

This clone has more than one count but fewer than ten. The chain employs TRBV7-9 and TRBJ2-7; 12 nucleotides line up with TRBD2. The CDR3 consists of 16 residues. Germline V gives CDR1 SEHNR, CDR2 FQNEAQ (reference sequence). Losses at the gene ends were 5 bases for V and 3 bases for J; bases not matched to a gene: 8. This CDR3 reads CASSPTTSGSVYEQYF. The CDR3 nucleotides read TGTGCCAGCAGCCCCACGACTAGCGGGAGTGTCTACGAGCAGTACTTC. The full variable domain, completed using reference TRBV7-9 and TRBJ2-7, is DTGVSQNPRHKITKRGQNVTFRCDPISEHNRLYWYRQTLGQGPEFLTYFQNEAQLEKSRLLSDRFSAERPKGSFSTLEIQRTEQGDSAMYLCASSPTTSGSVYEQYFGPGTRLTVT.

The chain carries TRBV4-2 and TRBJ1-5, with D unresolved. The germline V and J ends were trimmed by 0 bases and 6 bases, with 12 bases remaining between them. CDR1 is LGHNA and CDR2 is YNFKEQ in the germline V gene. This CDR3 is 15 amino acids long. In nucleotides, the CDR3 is TGTGCCAGCAGCCAAGAAGTTGGAGGTGGTCAGCCCCAGCATTTT. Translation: CASSQEVGGGQPQHF.

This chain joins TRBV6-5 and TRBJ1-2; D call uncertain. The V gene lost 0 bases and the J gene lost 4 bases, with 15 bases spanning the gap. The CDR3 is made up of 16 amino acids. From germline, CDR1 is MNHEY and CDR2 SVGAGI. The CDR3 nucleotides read TGTGCCAGCAGTTACTCAATGGGAGTTCCAATCTATGGCTACACCTTC. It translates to CASSYSMGVPIYGYTF.

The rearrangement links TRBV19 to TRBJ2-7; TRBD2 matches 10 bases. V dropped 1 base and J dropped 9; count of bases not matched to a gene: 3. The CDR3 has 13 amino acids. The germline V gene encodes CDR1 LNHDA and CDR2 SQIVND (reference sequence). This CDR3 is CASSIASGRWQYF. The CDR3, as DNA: TGTGCCAGTAGTATAGCTAGCGGGAGATGGCAGTACTTC.

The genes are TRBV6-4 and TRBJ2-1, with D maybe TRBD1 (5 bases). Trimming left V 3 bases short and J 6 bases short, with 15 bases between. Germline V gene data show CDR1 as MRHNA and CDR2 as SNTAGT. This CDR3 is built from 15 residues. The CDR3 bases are TGTGCCAGCAGTGATCCACAGGCGACTTTCAATGAGCAGTTCTTC. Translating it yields CASSDPQATFNEQFF.

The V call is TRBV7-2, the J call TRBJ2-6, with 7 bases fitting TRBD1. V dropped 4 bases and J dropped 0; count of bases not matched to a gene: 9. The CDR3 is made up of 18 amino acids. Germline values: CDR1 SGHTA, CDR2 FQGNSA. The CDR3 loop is CASSSHRGLVSGANVLTF. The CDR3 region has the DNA TGTGCCAGCAGCTCCCACAGGGGTTTAGTCTCTGGGGCCAACGTCCTGACTTTC.

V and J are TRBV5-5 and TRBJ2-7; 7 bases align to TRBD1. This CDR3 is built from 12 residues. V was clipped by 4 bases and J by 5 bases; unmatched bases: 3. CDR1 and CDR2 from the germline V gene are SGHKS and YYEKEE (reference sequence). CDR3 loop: CASSAGTDEQYF. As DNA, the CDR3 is TGTGCCAGCAGCGCCGGGACAGACGAGCAGTACTTC.

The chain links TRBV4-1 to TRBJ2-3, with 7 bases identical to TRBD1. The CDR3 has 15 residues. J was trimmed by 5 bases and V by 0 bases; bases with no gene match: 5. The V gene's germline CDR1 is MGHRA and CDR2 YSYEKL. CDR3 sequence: CASSQEEGAIDTQYF. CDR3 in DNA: TGCGCCAGCAGCCAAGAAGAGGGGGCAATAGATACGCAGTATTTT.

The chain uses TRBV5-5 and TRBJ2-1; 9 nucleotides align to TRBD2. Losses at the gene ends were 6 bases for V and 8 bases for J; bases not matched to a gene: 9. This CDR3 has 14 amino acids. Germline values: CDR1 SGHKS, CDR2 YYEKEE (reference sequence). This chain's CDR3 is CASTPGAGGHEQFF. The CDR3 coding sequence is TGTGCCAGCACCCCGGGAGCGGGAGGCCATGAGCAGTTCTTC.

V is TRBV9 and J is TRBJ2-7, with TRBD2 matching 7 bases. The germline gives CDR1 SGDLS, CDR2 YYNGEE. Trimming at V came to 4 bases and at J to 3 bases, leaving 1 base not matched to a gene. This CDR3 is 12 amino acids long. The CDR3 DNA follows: TGTGCCAGCAGCCCGGGGGGCTACGAGCAGTACTTC. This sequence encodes CASSPGGYEQYF.

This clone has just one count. CDR3 DNA sequence: TGTGCCAGCGGACAGTTCAGAGGGCTCACAGATACGCAGTATTTT. Translated: CASGQFRGLTDTQYF. This chain uses TRBV6-1 with TRBJ2-3, with a possible D match to TRBD1 (6 bases). CDR1 is MNHNS and CDR2 is SASEGT in the germline V gene. V lost 8 bases, J lost 2 bases, and 17 bases lay in between. The CDR3 sequence is 15 residues long.

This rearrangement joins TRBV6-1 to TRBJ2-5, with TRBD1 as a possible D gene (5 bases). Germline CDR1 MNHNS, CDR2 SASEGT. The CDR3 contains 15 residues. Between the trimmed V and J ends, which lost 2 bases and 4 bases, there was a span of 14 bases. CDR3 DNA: TGTGCCAGCAGTGAATACGAGACAGCTCCAGAGACCCAGTACTTC. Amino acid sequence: CASSEYETAPETQYF.

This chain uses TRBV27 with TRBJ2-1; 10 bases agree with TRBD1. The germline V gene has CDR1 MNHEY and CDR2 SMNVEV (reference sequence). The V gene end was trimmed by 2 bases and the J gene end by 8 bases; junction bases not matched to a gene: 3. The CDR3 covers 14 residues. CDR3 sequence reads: CASSLGQGVYEQFF. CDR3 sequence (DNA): TGTGCCAGCAGTTTAGGACAGGGGGTATATGAGCAGTTCTTC.

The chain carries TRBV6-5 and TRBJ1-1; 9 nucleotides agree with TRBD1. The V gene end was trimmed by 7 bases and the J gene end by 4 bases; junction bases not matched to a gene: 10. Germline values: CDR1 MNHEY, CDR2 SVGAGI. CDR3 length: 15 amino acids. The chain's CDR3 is CASTGQGTGITEAFF. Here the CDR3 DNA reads TGTGCCAGCACTGGACAAGGGACAGGGATCACTGAAGCTTTCTTT.